The sequence of this T cell receptor beta chain was determined in a study of vaccination effects on CD4 cells after COVID-19. Within the ViraFEST assay, antigen-specific CD4+ T cells underwent expansion with viral peptide pools prior to sequencing. Culture lasted 10 days before CD4+ T cell isolation. Convalescent patients had PCR-confirmed SARS-CoV-2 infection between March and December 2020. Whole-study results and caveats: Marked clonal contraction was seen in infection- and vaccine-induced clones late after vaccination.

As to this clone: Antigen unknown.

Germline CDR1 reads LGHDT; CDR2 reads YNNKEL (reference sequence). The CDR3 is 17 residues long. V lost 1 base, J lost 3 bases, and 16 bases lay in between. Clones were sequenced by immunoSEQ multiplex PCR, and TCRdb holds only the in-frame ones, with some missing. The sample has roughly 27,000 clones, 77% seen once. The TCR originated in a human donor who had a prior SARS-CoV-2 infection. The chain is built from TRBV3-1 (or the pseudogene TRBV3-2) and TRBJ1-3, with D hard to call. The sequencing here drew on CD4+ T cells from PBMCs cultured with HCoV-NL63 spike peptides, taken before COVID-19 vaccination. CDR3 sequence: CASSQAFDIGVGNTIYF. The CDR3 coding sequence is TGTGCCAGCAGCCAAGCCTTCGACATTGGGGTTGGAAACACCATATATTTT.